A selection of T cell receptor beta chains follows, all from one sample in a study of T cells in Graves' hyperthyroidism and ophthalmopathy. TCRdb called the multiplex PCR reads again in MiXCR, with one record for every CDR3 protein. In the table there are around 580,000 distinct CDR3 sequences, more than 45% of which are singletons. The sample comprised peripheral blood or thyroid tissue (not recorded which). Source of these receptors: a young woman with Graves' hyperthyroidism. The CDR3 runs from the conserved cysteine through the conserved F or W. A D gene is named only where the DNA matches it firmly. Size is omitted from some rows. Given values are once, few, many or a class for expanded clones.

clone size	V gene	J gene	D gene	CDR3 DNA	CDR3 protein
-	TRBV10-3	TRBJ2-7	TRBD2	TGTGCCATCAGTGACCCGACTAGCGGGAGGGCCCTCGGAGTTTCGGAACAGTACTTC	CAISDPTSGRALGVSEQYF
-	TRBV9	TRBJ2-7	-	TGTGCCAGCGGCCACGACAGGCTAAGCTCCTACGAGCAGTACTTC	CASGHDRLSSYEQYF
many	TRBV20-1	TRBJ1-4	-	TGCAGTGCTAGAGACCTCTTGCGGGGGTTGGAAGAAAAACTGTTTTTT	CSARDLLRGLEEKLFF
many	TRBV7-9	TRBJ2-2	-	TGTGCCAGCAGCTTAGTCGGGGGCGCGAACACCGGGGAGCTGTTTTTT	CASSLVGGANTGELFF
many	TRBV12-3/TRBV12-4	TRBJ1-5	-	TGTGCCAGCAGCTATAACAGGGCCCATCAGCCCCAGCATTTT	CASSYNRAHQPQHF
many	TRBV12-3/TRBV12-4	TRBJ2-7	TRBD2	TGTGCCAGCAGACTAGCGGGGGCCTACGAGCAGTACTTC	CASRLAGAYEQYF
few	TRBV27	TRBJ2-5	TRBD2	TGTGCCAGCAACCCCGGGACTAGCGTAGAGACCCAGTACTTC	CASNPGTSVETQYF
-	TRBV7-8	TRBJ2-1	-	TGTGCCAGCAGCTTAGGTCATACCCCGTTCTTC	CASSLGHTPFF
many	TRBV10-3	TRBJ2-7	-	TGTGCCATCAATAGAGACAGGTCCTACGAGCAGTACTTC	CAINRDRSYEQYF
few	TRBV11-3	TRBJ2-5	-	TGTGCCAGCAGCTTAGCGGGATGGCAACCCCAGTACTTC	CASSLAGWQPQYF
few	TRBV12-5	TRBJ2-2	TRBD2	TGTGCTAGTGGTTTGGAGGGAGGGCCGACCGGGGAGCTGTTTTTT	CASGLEGGPTGELFF
once	TRBV10-3	TRBJ2-2	TRBD2	TGTGCCACCGTCGACTTGGTGGGAGGGCCAAGCAATGATGTGCTGTTTTTT	CATVDLVGGPSNDVLFF
few	TRBV2	TRBJ1-2	TRBD1	TGTGCTACCGACAGGGTTGGCTACACCTTC	CATDRVGYTF
-	TRBV20-1	TRBJ1-1	-	TGCAGTGCTACCAGGACTAGCGGGACTGAAGCTTTCTTT	CSATRTSGTEAFF